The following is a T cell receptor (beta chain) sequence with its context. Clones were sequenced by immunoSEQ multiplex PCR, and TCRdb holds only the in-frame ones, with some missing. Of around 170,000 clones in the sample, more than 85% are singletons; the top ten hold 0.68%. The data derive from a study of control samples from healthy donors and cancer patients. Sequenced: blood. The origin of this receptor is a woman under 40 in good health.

The chain's CDR3 is CASTKGGQETQYF. The CDR3 DNA reads as TGCGCCAGCACCAAAGGGGGCCAAGAGACCCAGTACTTC. The V gene is TRBV5-1, the J gene TRBJ2-5; a weak D match, TRBD1 (6 bases). Germline loops: CDR1 SGHRS, CDR2 YFSETQ. The V end lost 6 bases, the J end lost 1 base, and 10 bases lay between the germline ends. The CDR3 extends over 13 amino acids.